These 29 T cell receptor beta chains were all obtained from the same sample, sequenced in a study of PD-L1 blockade in urothelial cancer (dated by TCRdb to between 2016 and 2019). Library preparation employed the immunoSEQ multiplex PCR assay. In TCRdb, the immuneACCESS table is reduced to in-frame sequences with V and J assigned. These tables do not hold every clone; where another copy was compared, an unresolved V gene accounts for under half, and the others remain unexplained. For this sample there are 50,000 to 55,000 clones; 86% appear just once. The ten largest clonotypes hold approximately 23% of the sample. The label giving this sample's time point can be read as: pretreatment peripheral blood. This material consisted of PBMCs, taken around atezolizumab (anti-PD-L1) treatment. These receptors were collected from a man aged 60 to 75 with urothelial cancer.

The chain links TRBV30 to TRBJ2-3; D gene ambiguous. The V end was cut by 3 bases, the J end by 0 bases, with 10 bases between. The length of the CDR3 is 14 residues. Germline V gene lookup returns CDR1 GTSNPN and CDR2 SVGIG (reference sequence). The CDR3 here is CAWRATVSTDTQYF. The CDR3 bases are TGTGCCTGGAGGGCCACAGTGAGCACAGATACGCAGTATTTT.

The CDR3 bases are TGCGCCAGCAGCTTGATGACTAGCGGGGCAAGCTCCTACAATGAGCAGTTCTTC. Translated: CASSLMTSGASSYNEQFF. The chain has TRBV5-1 and TRBJ2-1, with 11 positions matching TRBD2. Germline values: CDR1 SGHRS, CDR2 YFSETQ. There are 18 residues in the CDR3. J was trimmed by 0 bases and V by 1 base; bases with no gene match: 6. Drawing the rest from reference TRBV5-1 and TRBJ2-1, the complete variable domain is KAGVTQTPRYLIKTRGQQVTLSCSPISGHRSVSWYQQTPGQGLQFLFEYFSETQRNKGNFPGRFSGRQFSNSRSEMNVSTLELGDSALYLCASSLMTSGASSYNEQFFGPGTRLTVL.

The chain employs TRBV18 and TRBJ2-3, with TRBD2 identical over 9 bases. Trimming cost V 0 bases and J 3 bases; bases outside gene matches: 7. Per the germline V gene, CDR1 is KGHSH and CDR2 is LQKENI. The CDR3 sequence is 17 residues long. The CDR3 is CASSPPSSGIRTDTQYF. The CDR3, as DNA: TGTGCCAGCTCACCACCGTCTAGCGGGATTAGGACAGATACGCAGTATTTT.

The chain links TRBV19 to TRBJ1-2; 7 positions match TRBD1. The CDR3 loop spans 15 amino acids. The junction had 18 bases not matched to a gene; V was cut back by 9 bases and J by 8 bases. Germline V gives CDR1 LNHDA, CDR2 SQIVND (reference sequence). CDR3 nucleotide sequence: TGTGCCAGCACGGGGGGGACAGTGGGATTTAGGGGCTACACCTTC. Translation gives CASTGGTVGFRGYTF.

The rearrangement joins TRBV29-1 to TRBJ2-7, with 7 bases lining up with TRBD2. CDR3 length equals 12 residues. After removal of 3 bases from V and 6 bases from J, the junction contained 5 bases not matched to a gene. Germline values: CDR1 SQVTM, CDR2 ANQGSEA. The CDR3 DNA follows: TGCAGCGTTGACCGGGGGGTAGGCGAGCAGTACTTC. Translating gives CSVDRGVGEQYF.

For the CDR3, the DNA is TGTGCCAGCAGCCCCCTTGGGCGGGGAGGAGGAGTGAACACTGAAGCTTTCTTT. It yields the protein CASSPLGRGGGVNTEAFF. The chain links TRBV7-2 to TRBJ1-1; D unclear. Germline CDR1 reads SGHTA; CDR2 reads FQGNSA. The V and J ends lost 5 bases and 0 bases respectively, with 22 bases between them. The CDR3 runs 18 residues.

V usage is TRBV7-8 and J usage is TRBJ1-2; TRBD1 matches at 8 bases. The CDR3 is 13 amino acids. Germline values: CDR1 SGHVS, CDR2 FQNEAQ. Losses at the gene ends were 5 bases for V and 6 bases for J; bases not matched to a gene: 5. CDR3 nucleotides: TGTGCCAGCAGCCAGGGACAGGACCATGGCTACACCTTC. The encoded protein is CASSQGQDHGYTF.

This clone appeared a few times. V usage is TRBV4-1 and J usage is TRBJ2-7; D is perhaps TRBD1 (5 bases). This CDR3 is 13 amino acids long. V was pared by 4 bases and J by 0 bases, with 7 bases between. Germline V CDR1 and CDR2: MGHRA, YSYEKL. The CDR3 DNA follows: TGCGCCAGCAGCCCCGGACACTCCTACGAGCAGTACTTC. This sequence encodes CASSPGHSYEQYF.

This clone appeared a single time. The genes are TRBV5-5 and TRBJ2-4, with D possibly matching TRBD1 (6 bases). The ends were cut back, 4 bases at V and 5 bases at J, with 28 bases in the middle. The CDR3 extends over 19 amino acids. Germline CDR1 and CDR2: SGHKS and YYEKEE (reference sequence). CDR3 loop: CASSPSGLGARETQNIQYF. As DNA, the CDR3 is TGTGCCAGCAGCCCCTCAGGGTTGGGGGCCAGAGAGACCCAAAACATTCAGTACTTC.

The CDR3 loop reads CASTLTGHSNQPQHF. CDR3 DNA: TGTGCCAGCACCCTAACAGGTCATAGCAATCAGCCCCAGCATTTT. This rearrangement joins TRBV27 to TRBJ1-5; maybe TRBD1 (5 bases). V was cut by 7 bases and J by 0 bases, with 13 bases left in between. The CDR3 consists of 15 residues. The germline CDR1 and CDR2 sequences are MNHEY and SMNVEV (reference sequence).

The rearrangement joins TRBV5-5 to TRBJ1-5, with D possibly matching TRBD1 (5 bases). Between the trimmed V and J ends, which lost 4 bases and 1 base, there was a span of 18 bases. Germline lookup yields CDR1 SGHKS and CDR2 YYEKEE (reference sequence). The CDR3 length is 17 residues. The CDR3 sequence: CASSGGLLRTSNQPQHF. CDR3 sequence (DNA): TGTGCCAGCAGCGGGGGACTGTTACGTACCAGCAATCAGCCCCAGCATTTT.

The V call is TRBV10-1, the J call TRBJ2-1; no clear D. The germline gives CDR1 WNHNN, CDR2 SYGVQD (reference sequence). Trimming removed 2 bases from V and 5 bases from J, with 7 bases in between. This CDR3 contains 13 residues. The CDR3 region has the DNA TGCGCCAGCAGTGAGGGGCAGAACAATGAGCAGTTCTTC. Its protein product is CASSEGQNNEQFF.

The CDR3 DNA reads as TGTGCCAGCAGCAAGGGTTGGGGCAGGGAAGACGAGCAGTACTTC. It specifies CASSKGWGREDEQYF. The chain combines TRBV9 with TRBJ2-7; weak D call: TRBD1 (5 bases). The V end was cut by 4 bases, the J end by 5 bases, with 19 bases between. This CDR3 has 15 residues. CDR1 and CDR2 (germline): SGDLS, YYNGEE.

This chain connects TRBV18 to TRBJ2-6; tentatively, D is TRBD2 (6 bases). This CDR3 has 17 amino acids. Per germline, CDR1 KGHSH and CDR2 LQKENI. V lost 6 bases and J 0 bases, leaving 15 bases between the germline ends. The CDR3 loop reads CASSPQGLNSGANVLTF. CDR3 coding DNA: TGTGCCAGCTCCCCTCAGGGACTGAACTCTGGGGCCAACGTCCTGACTTTC.

The V gene is TRBV21-1, the J gene TRBJ2-3; the listed D gene, TRBD1, was not tested against the DNA. TRBV21-1 is a pseudogene segment. The CDR3 is made up of 16 amino acids. CDR3 sequence reads: CASSKGAQGRGDTQYF. The CDR3 DNA reads as TGTGCCAGCAGCAAAGGGGCACAGGGACGGGGAGATACGCAGTATTTT.

The chain links TRBV5-1 to TRBJ1-2, with 8 bases matching TRBD1. The CDR3 loop spans 15 amino acids. Germline-derived CDR1 and CDR2 are SGHRS and YFSETQ. V shed 0 bases, J shed 6 bases, and the junction held 7 bases outside the gene matches. CDR3 region: CASSLAGQGGHGYTF. The CDR3 nucleotides are TGCGCCAGCAGCTTGGCCGGACAGGGAGGCCATGGCTACACCTTC. Together with reference TRBV5-1 and TRBJ1-2, the CDR3 gives the full variable domain: KAGVTQTPRYLIKTRGQQVTLSCSPISGHRSVSWYQQTPGQGLQFLFEYFSETQRNKGNFPGRFSGRQFSNSRSEMNVSTLELGDSALYLCASSLAGQGGHGYTFGSGTRLTVV.

J is TRBJ1-1 and V is TRBV28; TRBD1 agrees at 9 bases. J gave up 4 bases and V 8 bases, and 2 bases lay outside the gene matches. The CDR3 runs to 12 residues. Germline CDR1 MDHEN, CDR2 SYDVKM. CDR3 loop: CASGTGLTEAFF. In DNA form, the CDR3 reads TGTGCCAGCGGGACAGGGCTCACTGAAGCTTTCTTT.

The chain couples TRBV19 to TRBJ1-5; D perhaps matches TRBD1 (5 bases). Germline V gene data show CDR1 as LNHDA and CDR2 as SQIVND (reference sequence). This CDR3 has 17 amino acids. V was shortened by 5 bases and J by 2 bases, with 19 bases between the two germline ends. The CDR3 reads CASSAPPAGSGNQPQHF. CDR3 in DNA: TGTGCCAGTAGTGCCCCTCCGGCAGGGTCCGGCAATCAGCCCCAGCATTTT.

With respect to this clone: A much larger clone differs by one base, so this may be a read error. The J gene is TRBJ1-6, the V gene TRBV2; no clear D. Germline V lookup: CDR1 SNHLY, CDR2 FYNNEI. Trimming pared 8 bases from V and 5 bases from J, leaving 19 bases between. This CDR3 is built from 16 residues. The CDR3 spells CASLGLTVSHNSPLHF. DNA of the CDR3: TGTGCCAGCCTGGGTCTAACAGTGTCCCATAATTCACCCCTCCACTTT.

This chain uses TRBV6-1 with TRBJ1-1, with D perhaps matching TRBD1 (5 bases). Germline loops: CDR1 MNHNS, CDR2 SASEGT. This CDR3 is 14 amino acids long. The V end was cut by 10 bases, the J end by 7 bases, with 22 bases between. The CDR3 nucleotides are TGTGCCACCCGCCCGGGGGGTCCTCAGCATGAAGCTTTCTTT. Its translation: CATRPGGPQHEAFF.

The rearrangement links TRBV11-3 to TRBJ2-2; D perhaps matches TRBD2 (5 bases). The germline CDR1 and CDR2 sequences are SGHNT and YENEEA. V was cut by 5 bases and J by 8 bases, with 12 bases left in between. This CDR3 is built from 13 residues. For the CDR3, the DNA is TGTGCCAGCAGCCTGGGCGGGTTTGGGGAGCTGTTTTTT. This gives the protein CASSLGGFGELFF.

A single count supports this clone. The rearrangement links TRBV19 to TRBJ1-3, with TRBD1 matching over 8 bases. This CDR3 has 15 amino acids. V dropped 5 bases and J dropped 0; count of bases not matched to a gene: 3. In germline, CDR1 is LNHDA, CDR2 SQIVND (reference sequence). CDR3 protein: CASSPGQVSGNTIYF. The CDR3 DNA is TGTGCCAGTAGTCCGGGACAGGTCTCTGGAAACACCATATATTTT.

The chain joins TRBV6-5 to TRBJ2-3; tentative D call: TRBD2 (5 bases). V was trimmed by 6 bases and J by 4 bases, leaving 14 bases between them. Germline V gene lookup returns CDR1 MNHEY and CDR2 SVGAGI. CDR3 size: 14 residues. The CDR3 protein is CASSPAGLADTQYF. The CDR3 bases are TGTGCCAGCAGCCCCGCGGGCCTGGCAGATACGCAGTATTTT.

This chain links TRBV5-1 with TRBJ2-2, with TRBD2 identical over 7 bases. This CDR3 region has 15 residues. Germline trimming cut 4 bases from V and 4 bases from J; bases unmatched to any gene: 7. Germline CDR1 is SGHRS and CDR2 is YFSETQ. The chain's CDR3 is CASSLSGDGTGELFF. The CDR3 DNA is TGCGCCAGCAGCCTAAGCGGGGATGGCACCGGGGAGCTGTTTTTT. Based on the CDR3 plus reference TRBV5-1 and TRBJ2-2, the full variable domain is KAGVTQTPRYLIKTRGQQVTLSCSPISGHRSVSWYQQTPGQGLQFLFEYFSETQRNKGNFPGRFSGRQFSNSRSEMNVSTLELGDSALYLCASSLSGDGTGELFFGEGSRLTVL.

V and J are TRBV29-1 and TRBJ2-1; D uncertain. V was clipped by 4 bases and J by 5 bases, with 9 bases between them. The CDR3 runs 12 residues. Germline assignment: CDR1 SQVTM and CDR2 ANQGSEA. The CDR3 spells CSVANVNNEQFF. CDR3 sequence (DNA): TGCAGCGTTGCTAACGTTAACAATGAGCAGTTCTTC.

This chain links TRBV7-9 with TRBJ1-1, with 8 bases lining up with TRBD1. CDR3 size: 15 residues. Germline-derived CDR1 and CDR2 are SEHNR and FQNEAQ (reference sequence). V was clipped by 4 bases and J by 4 bases; unmatched bases: 8. The CDR3 region is CASSSMSTGGTEAFF. The CDR3 DNA sequence: TGTGCCAGCAGCTCCATGTCTACAGGGGGCACTGAAGCTTTCTTT.

V is TRBV5-1 and J is TRBJ2-1; 9 bases are a match to TRBD2. V was pared by 0 bases and J by 2 bases, with 6 bases of the junction left unmatched. Germline CDR1 and CDR2: SGHRS and YFSETQ. The length of the CDR3 is 17 residues. The CDR3 spells CASSLVSGRAAYNEQFF. CDR3 DNA sequence: TGCGCCAGCAGCTTGGTTAGCGGGAGAGCCGCCTACAATGAGCAGTTCTTC.

The V gene is TRBV7-2, the J gene TRBJ2-1; TRBD2 matches 7 bases. Germline V gene lookup returns CDR1 SGHTA and CDR2 FQGNSA. The CDR3 spans 13 residues. The trim removed 1 base at V and 9 bases at J, leaving 3 bases unmatched. CDR3 coding DNA: TGTGCCAGCAGCTTAGGCAGGGAGGGTGAGCAGTTCTTC. This translates into CASSLGREGEQFF.

V is TRBV6-4 and J is TRBJ2-2, with D perhaps TRBD2 (6 bases). Trimming took off 5 bases at V and 0 bases at J, with 10 bases between the two ends. The CDR3 runs to 15 residues. Germline CDR1 is MRHNA and CDR2 is SNTAGT. DNA for the CDR3: TGTGCCAGCAGTCCGAGGGACTCGAACACCGGGGAGCTGTTTTTT. Translation: CASSPRDSNTGELFF.